This is a list of T cell receptor beta chains from one sample in a study of response to subunit inactivated influenza vaccine. TCRdb reanalysed the RT-PCR reads using MiXCR and keeps one entry per CDR3 protein. The table lists about 160,000 distinct CDR3 sequences, around 9.9% of them singletons. Here the sequenced sample was non-naive T cells sorted from PBMCs, taken about 40 days after vaccination. The receptors come from a man aged 45-60 years who received an inactivated influenza vaccine. The CDR3 runs from the conserved cysteine through the conserved F or W. D genes are given only for firm matches. Expanded clones are given a class, and other clones once, few, many or no size at all.

>NA|TRBJ1-2|TRBV4-3|NA
TGCGCCAGCAGCCAAGACGGTTTCAACTATGGCTACACCTTC
CASSQDGFNYGYTF
>few|TRBJ2-1|TRBV5-1|TRBD2
TGCGCCAGCAGCTTGTCGGGGGGGAGCTCCTACAATGAGCAGTTCTTC
CASSLSGGSSYNEQFF
>many|TRBJ2-7|TRBV4-1|TRBD1
TGCGCCAGCAGCCAAGTAAAGGCGGGACAGGGGTCTTACGAGCAGTACTTC
CASSQVKAGQGSYEQYF
>medium-sized|TRBJ2-3|TRBV5-1|NA
TGCGCCAGCAGCTTGGAGCAGGGATCAGATACGCAGTATTTT
CASSLEQGSDTQYF
>NA|TRBJ2-7|TRBV7-9|TRBD2
TGTGCCAGCAGCTCGCCTGGTAGACTAGCGAGGACCTACGAGCAGTACTTC
CASSSPGRLARTYEQYF
>NA|TRBJ2-1|TRBV6-2/TRBV6-3|TRBD2
TGTGCCAGCAGTTGGACCAGCGGGAGAAGGGACAATGAGCAGTTCTTC
CASSWTSGRRDNEQFF
>few|TRBJ1-2|TRBV28|NA
TGTGCCAGCAGTCCCCACGGGCTAGACGGCTACACCTTC
CASSPHGLDGYTF
>NA|TRBJ2-7|TRBV7-9|TRBD2
TGTGCCAGCAGCAATGGCGGGAGCGCCTACGAGCAGTACTTC
CASSNGGSAYEQYF
>NA|TRBJ1-4|TRBV4-2|NA
TGTGCCAGCAGCCAAGAATTCCACGGAAATGAAAAACTGTTTTTT
CASSQEFHGNEKLFF
>NA|TRBJ2-5|TRBV6-2/TRBV6-3|TRBD2
TGTGCCAGCAGTCAAACTAGCGGGAGGGCCCAAGAGACCCAGTACTTC
CASSQTSGRAQETQYF
>many|TRBJ2-1|TRBV6-2/TRBV6-3|NA
TGTGCCAGCAGTATGGGTCGCATCGGGCAGTTCTTC
CASSMGRIGQFF
>NA|TRBJ2-1|TRBV20-1|TRBD2
TGCAGTGCTTATAGCGGGGGGGGGAACAATGAGCAGTTCTTC
CSAYSGGGNNEQFF
>many|TRBJ2-2|TRBV4-3|NA
TGCGCCAGCAGCCAAGACCCCGGTGGACAGAACACCGGGGAGCTGTTTTTT
CASSQDPGGQNTGELFF
>few|TRBJ2-5|TRBV20-1|NA
TGCAGTGCTAGAGAACAACTAGCACAAAGGGAGGAGACCCAGTACTTC
CSAREQLAQREETQYF
>many|TRBJ2-1|TRBV5-1|NA
TGCGCCAGCAGCTTGGAAATGGCGCCCGGGGGCTACAATGAGCAGTTCTTC
CASSLEMAPGGYNEQFF
>few|TRBJ2-7|TRBV10-3|NA
TGTGCCATCACCAACACAGGGATAGTAGACGAGCAGTACTTC
CAITNTGIVDEQYF
>NA|TRBJ1-1|TRBV4-1|NA
TGCGCCAGCAGCCACCAAAACGACCTTCCAGGGTTTCTGTTCACTGAAGCTTTCTTT
CASSHQNDLPGFLFTEAFF
>few|TRBJ2-2|TRBV6-5|NA
TGTGCCAGCAGTTACGTGGATTTAACCGGGGAGCTGTTTTTT
CASSYVDLTGELFF
>many|TRBJ1-5|TRBV2|TRBD1
TGTGCCAGCAGTCTGGGGACAGGGGGAAATCAGCCCCAGCATTTT
CASSLGTGGNQPQHF
>NA|TRBJ2-3|TRBV3-1|NA
TGTGCCAGCAGCTACTCTACGGGCGGGATATTCACAGATACGCAGTATTTT
CASSYSTGGIFTDTQYF
>NA|TRBJ2-7|TRBV29-1|TRBD1
TGCAGCGTGATGACAGGGTACTACGAGCAGTACTTC
CSVMTGYYEQYF
>few|TRBJ2-5|TRBV28|TRBD1
TGTGCCAGCAGTTCCCTTATCCAAGGGGACAGGGAAATCCAAGAGACCCAGTACTTC
CASSSLIQGDREIQETQYF
>NA|TRBJ2-1|TRBV29-1|TRBD1
TGCAGCGTGGAGGACAGGGTAAGAGGGAATGAGCAGTTCTTC
CSVEDRVRGNEQFF
>few|TRBJ1-6|TRBV7-3|TRBD1
TGTGCCAGCAGCCGGGACAGGGGGTATAATTCACCCCTCCACTTT
CASSRDRGYNSPLHF
>NA|TRBJ2-5|TRBV7-2|NA
TGTGCCAGCAGCTCCCGTTCCCAAGAGACCCAGTACTTC
CASSSRSQETQYF
>many|TRBJ1-6|TRBV20-1|NA
TGCAGTGCAAACAACAGGGATGCGTGGGTTTCACCCCTCCACTTT
CSANNRDAWVSPLHF
>once|TRBJ1-1|TRBV7-9|TRBD1
TGTGCCAGCAGCTGGCAGGGGGGCGCGAACACTGAAGCTTTCTTT
CASSWQGGANTEAFF
>few|TRBJ1-4|TRBV5-6|NA
TGTGCCAGCAGCCGAACGGCCAGGGGCCCTAATGAAAAACTGTTTTTT
CASSRTARGPNEKLFF
>NA|TRBJ1-1|TRBV5-1|NA
TGCGCCAGCAGCTTGGCCAGGGAGGGCGGTAGGTCTGAAGCTTTCTTT
CASSLAREGGRSEAFF
>few|TRBJ2-7|TRBV6-5|TRBD1
TGTGCCAGCAGTATACAGCCTAGGACAGGGGCAGGTTACGAGCAGTACTTC
CASSIQPRTGAGYEQYF
>NA|TRBJ1-1|TRBV11-2|NA
TGTGCCAGCAGCTCCCCCCCGGTGGCAGGAGCTACCTTT
CASSSPPVAGATF
>many|TRBJ2-3|TRBV29-1|NA
TGCAGCGTTAGGGCTGGAGCGGGAGATACGCAGTATTTT
CSVRAGAGDTQYF
>NA|TRBJ2-1|TRBV4-1|TRBD1
TGCGCCAGCAGACCATCCGGGACAGGGCTAAATGAGCAGTTCTTC
CASRPSGTGLNEQFF
>once|TRBJ2-3|TRBV3-1|TRBD2
TGTGCCTCCTGTTCAAGCGGGGCGGCGGGAGATACGCAGTATTTT
CASCSSGAAGDTQYF
>few|TRBJ2-1|TRBV7-9|NA
TGTGCCAGCAGCCCGGGAGTACAAAACAATGAGCAGTTCTTC
CASSPGVQNNEQFF
>NA|TRBJ2-2|TRBV6-2/TRBV6-3|NA
TGTGCCAGCAGTACGAGACGGAACACCGGGGAGCTGTTTTTT
CASSTRRNTGELFF
>NA|TRBJ2-5|TRBV2|TRBD1
TGTGCCAGCGGAGACAGGGAGAACCAAGAGACCCAGTACTTC
CASGDRENQETQYF
>many|TRBJ1-6|TRBV3-1|NA
TGTGCCAGCAGCCAAGATCTATCAAATTCACCCCTCCACTTT
CASSQDLSNSPLHF
>NA|TRBJ1-5|TRBV5-5|NA
TGTGCCAGCAGCTTGGCTATGGTGAATCAGCACCAGCATTTT
CASSLAMVNQHQHF
>many|TRBJ2-2|TRBV5-1|TRBD2
TGCGCCAGCAGCAAAAGGTCCCTAGCGGGAGCCGGGGAGCTGTTTTTT
CASSKRSLAGAGELFF
>few|TRBJ2-5|TRBV7-2|NA
TGTGCCAGCAGCGGGGGGGCACTGTACTTC
CASSGGALYF
>many|TRBJ2-3|TRBV20-1|NA
TGCAGTGCTGCCGGGACCTCGGGCGCTCGCACAGATACGCAGTATTTT
CSAAGTSGARTDTQYF
>few|TRBJ1-5|TRBV28|NA
TGTGCCAGCAGACCTCAGGGTAGTCAGCCCCAGCATTTT
CASRPQGSQPQHF
>NA|TRBJ2-3|TRBV5-1|NA
TGCGCCAGCAGCCTCCAGGCAGCGGGTAACACAGATACGCAGTATTTT
CASSLQAAGNTDTQYF
>many|TRBJ2-1|TRBV5-1|TRBD2
TGCGCCAGCAGGCCTGGAAGGACGGGGGCCTCTAGCGGGAGGGGTAGTAATGAGCAGTTCTTC
CASRPGRTGASSGRGSNEQFF
>few|TRBJ1-6|TRBV6-4|TRBD1
TGTGCCAGCAGTGACTCTCGGCAGGGGGATAATTCACCCCTCCACTTT
CASSDSRQGDNSPLHF
>NA|TRBJ1-4|TRBV4-2|NA
TGTGCCAGCAGCCAAAGGGGTTCCTATGAAAAACTGTTTTTT
CASSQRGSYEKLFF
>many|TRBJ1-5|TRBV20-1|NA
TGCAGTGCCGGGTATAATGTCCAGCATTTT
CSAGYNVQHF
>few|TRBJ2-3|TRBV5-5|TRBD1
TGTGCCAGCAGCACGACAGGGACCACAGATACGCAGTATTTT
CASSTTGTTDTQYF
>NA|TRBJ2-1|TRBV5-6|TRBD2
TGTGCCAGCAGCTTGGCCCTGCGGGGGTTATCCTACAATGAGCAGTTCTTC
CASSLALRGLSYNEQFF
>many|TRBJ2-2|TRBV10-3|NA
TGTGCCATCAGTGAGGCGGACACCGGGGAGCTGTTTTTT
CAISEADTGELFF